This T cell receptor beta chain was retrieved from a study of cytomegalovirus exposure and HLA in healthy donors (dated by TCRdb to 2016 to 2017). Regarding the complete study: An earlier analysis of more than 550 of the donors reported 250 to 350 Gb of sequence data and about 120 million unique TCR beta sequences obtained from around 180 million T cells. An early release covering 550 to 700 HLA-typed donors comprised about 290 gigabases of sequencing data and around 80 million unique TCR sequences. Among the roughly 370 genotyped donors, approximately 81% belonged to the genetic ancestry cluster associated with self-reported Caucasian donors. The study aimed to test whether signatures of past pathogen exposure could be identified by cataloging public T cell receptors. The T cell repertoires of 666 subjects were profiled by immunosequencing and related to cytomegalovirus serostatus. A separate validation cohort of about 110 different subjects was used in addition to the 666-subject first cohort. To predict cytomegalovirus infection status, the study brought together high-throughput TCR immunosequencing, statistical association of individual TCRs with disease status, and machine learning. To study patterns of TCR occurrence, a later analysis re-analyzed previously published TCR beta repertoires from 600 to 750 donors and added high-resolution HLA genotyping. The later analysis used no new phenotypic data to find candidate immune exposures, relying instead on TCR beta sequences and their occurrence across donors. An earlier analysis of some 500 of the donors used high-throughput TCR beta sequencing to judge whether each TCR beta V gene segment behaved as functional or pseudogenic. Donor age, sex, ethnicity and CMV serostatus were compiled together with the repertoire data. Genome-wide SNP genotypes for about 65% of the roughly 670 donors were used in a later genetic analysis, which treated that subset as a discovery cohort. Every discovery cohort repertoire had been produced on one sequencing platform. Both class I and class II loci were covered by HLA typing, at four-digit resolution. Typing coverage varied by locus: about 620-630 donors for A, B, C, DRB1 and DQB1; around 560 for DQA1; about 600 for DPA1; 400 to 480 for DPB1. Because of strong linkage in the cohort, roughly five DR-DQ haplotypes were treated as single units for association and clustering. On average, around 240,000 unique TCR beta nucleotide sequences were sequenced per donor among roughly 430 genotyped donors of the cohort, with roughly 18% of those sequences being non-productive. Overall results and qualifications from the work: In the study, 164 TCR beta chains were listed as associated with cytomegalovirus. Because the 87-base-pair reads could not distinguish some IMGT-functional V segments, including TRBV6-2 and TRBV6-3, those segments were excluded. Cytomegalovirus status was reported to be diagnosed by the classifier with high specificity and sensitivity in both the original and validation cohorts. A later analysis reported that several top co-occurrence clusters appeared linked to parvovirus B19, influenza, CMV and Epstein-Barr virus. A later analysis found that HLA-associated TCR beta chains were more clonally expanded and had lower generation probabilities than equally common non-associated chains. In an earlier analysis of roughly 500 of the donors, most TCR beta V segments appeared in productive rearrangements about 87% or about 30% of the time, broadly matching IMGT annotations. The earlier analysis of 587 of the donors excluded over 15 rarely observed V segments, including chromosome 9 orphons, because counts were too low. V-gene and J-gene trimming of TCR beta chains was associated with a missense DCLRE1C variant in a later genetic analysis, and the association was replicated in an independent cohort. In vitro tests confirmed that a few of the cytomegalovirus-associated TCR beta chains recognize cytomegalovirus antigens. Linkage disequilibrium might explain the correlated functional status among segregating V segments, but an unknown experimental factor could not be excluded. Strong co-occurrence of HLA alleles, especially DR and DQ, made assigning TCR associations to individual alleles difficult. Only TCR beta chains were sequenced in this cohort, and the absence of alpha or paired-chain data limited detectable features. Across donors, most TCR sequences were observed very rarely, whereas some public TCRs were present in many individuals. A later analysis found that most CMV-associated TCR beta chains appeared HLA-restricted, with HLA associations seemingly driven largely by CMV exposure. It was suggested by the authors that the approach could potentially be generalized to other disease states and immunological phenotypes. For the cohort, immune exposure information was limited to CMV serostatus. At a false discovery rate of 0.05, a later analysis linked around 17,000 TCR beta sequences to specific HLA alleles. According to a later analysis, TCR association rates differed among HLA loci, with DRB1 alleles showing the most associated TCRs and HLA-C alleles showing the fewest. A cluster of highly shared sequence variants was judged likely to represent a technical artifact of the sequencing pipeline. Roughly uniform sequencing depth across donors was assumed in presence/absence analyses, although this assumption may not hold. HLA typing was unavailable for some donors at each locus, so association tests used only the typed subset. A later genetic analysis reported fewer N-insertions in productive TCRs among donors in an Asian-associated ancestry cluster than the 666-donor mean. A further reported finding was that TCR beta sequences accurately predicted the HLA-A and HLA-B alleles for most subjects in the first cohort.

The CDR3, from cysteine to phenylalanine, totals 17 residues. CDR3 DNA is the only sequence kept; it has 51 bases, read in frame from the first base. As encoded in the germline V gene, CDR1 is SGDLS while CDR2 is YYNGEE. Trimming removed 0 bases from V and 2 bases from J; the gene matches leave 10 bases unexplained. The cohort consisted of 666 healthy bone marrow donors. All cohort members were sampled while nominally healthy, although unrecorded immune exposures were likely present. The donor was CMV seropositive and was included in the group of almost 300 seropositive cohort members. A peripheral blood sample was collected from each donor, and TCR beta sequencing was performed on peripheral blood mononuclear cells. The Qiagen DNeasy Blood Extraction Kit was used to extract genomic DNA from the blood cell samples. The method was the immunoSEQ multiplex PCR assay. The multiplex PCR relied on a mix of 60 forward primers for TCR Vbeta segments and 13 reverse primers for TCR Jbeta segments. The CDR3 region of rearranged TCR beta genes was amplified from genomic DNA by a multiplex PCR assay. Amplified TCR beta libraries were sequenced as 87-base-pair reads on the Illumina HiSeq System. In the authors' own workflow: Across the 600 to 700 repertoires, a later analysis counted 60 million to 90 million unique TCR beta chains, 8.5 million to 12 million of which were shared by at least two donors. Raw reads were error-corrected and collapsed into unique sequences by a nearest-neighbor algorithm in which closely related sequences were merged to remove PCR and sequencing errors. V, D and J gene segments were assigned by aligning CDR3 sequences to IMGT reference sequences. For a sequence to be retained, a match of at least six nucleotides was required to both a V gene segment and a J gene segment. A rearrangement counted as productive if the CDR3 had no stop codons and remained in frame with V and J, and every other rearrangement counted as non-productive. CDR3 was defined by IMGT convention, running from the second conserved V-encoded cysteine to the conserved J-encoded phenylalanine. Sequences without an unambiguous match to a single V gene segment were excluded from the earlier analysis of approximately 600 of the donors. An earlier analysis of approximately 590 of the donors called V segments functional above 56.7% productive rearrangements and segregating when the between-donor standard deviation exceeded 5%. A statistical classification framework was built for diagnosing cytomegalovirus status from the catalog of TCR beta chain sequences. V and J gene assignment, in a later analysis, came from comparing TCR nucleotide sequences with IMGT/GENE-DB human TR gene sequences. A later analysis assigned CDR3 sequences and most-parsimonious VDJ recombination scenarios with the TCRdist pipeline. In a later analysis, every TCR beta chain was defined by the combination of its CDR3 amino acid sequence and its V-gene family, and reads without a unique V-gene family were dropped. A later analysis removed over 500 highly shared, low-generation-probability nucleotide sequences to deal with suspected cross-contamination and a sequencing artifact. In a later analysis, a clonal expansion index for each public chain was calculated from normalized within-repertoire ranks of inferred template counts. A later analysis computed generation probabilities with a VDJ recombination model fitted to out-of-frame rearrangements, and checked the results against IGoR. In a later analysis, TCR-TCR, TCR-HLA and TCR-CMV co-occurrence was scored with hypergeometric tests, and a repertoire-size bias correction was applied to TCR pairs. To estimate false discovery rates, a later analysis permuted the HLA or CMV assignments 20 times. In a later analysis, co-occurring TCRs were grouped using DBSCAN, with TCRdist sequence similarity added in when clustering inside HLA-allele-positive subsets. Repertoires with fewer than 30,000 or more than 120,000 public chains, plus five repertoires with anomalous nucleotide sharing, were excluded from co-occurrence clustering. Entries here come from immuneACCESS through TCRdb and include only in-frame sequences with V and J called. Some clones fail to appear in such tables; in the studies checked, an unresolved V gene covers under half of the shortfall, and the cause of the remainder is unknown. The D gene and trimming were derived from the DNA, and the V and J assignments and clone size from that table. In all, the sample holds fewer than 130,000 clones, and over 65% of those were seen once. The ten largest clones represent about 5.2% of the sample.

A remark on this clone: Its target antigen remains unknown. Base qualities were left out, and no much larger clone turns up one base away.

The sequence was obtained from a female donor in good health and CMV-seropositive. The sequenced sample consisted of PBMCs. Recombination connected TRBV9 to TRBJ2-5; the junction holds 7 bases that match TRBD2. The CDR3 in this case is CASSVGAEGGIQETQYF. The sequenced DNA: TGTGCCAGCAGCGTAGGGGCGGAGGGAGGGATTCAAGAGACCCAGTACTTC.